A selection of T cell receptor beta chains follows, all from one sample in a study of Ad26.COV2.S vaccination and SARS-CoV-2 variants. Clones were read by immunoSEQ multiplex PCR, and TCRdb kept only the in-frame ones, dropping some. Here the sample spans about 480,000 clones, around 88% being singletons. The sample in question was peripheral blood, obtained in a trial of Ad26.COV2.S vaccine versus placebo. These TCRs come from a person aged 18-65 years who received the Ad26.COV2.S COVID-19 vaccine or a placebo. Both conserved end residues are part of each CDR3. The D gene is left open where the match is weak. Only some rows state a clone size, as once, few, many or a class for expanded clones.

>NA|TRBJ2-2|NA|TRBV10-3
TGTGCCATCAGTGAGCACCCTAACACCGGGGAGCTGTTTTTT
CAISEHPNTGELFF
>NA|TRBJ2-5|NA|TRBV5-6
TGTGCCAGCAGCGAACGCGGGACCACTTTCTATGAGACCCAGTACTTC
CASSERGTTFYETQYF
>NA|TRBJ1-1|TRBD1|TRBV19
TGTGCCAGTAGTCCCGGGACAGGGGGCACTGAAGCTTTCTTT
CASSPGTGGTEAFF
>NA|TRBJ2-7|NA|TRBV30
TGTGCCTGGAGTGGGAGGGGTTCACATTCCTACGAGCAGTACTTC
CAWSGRGSHSYEQYF
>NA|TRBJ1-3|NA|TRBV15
TGTGCCACCAGCATGGTCGATACTGGAAACACCATATATTTT
CATSMVDTGNTIYF
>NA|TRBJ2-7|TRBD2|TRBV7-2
TGTGCCAGCAGCTTAACTAGCGGGAAACTCTCCTACGAGCAGTACTTC
CASSLTSGKLSYEQYF
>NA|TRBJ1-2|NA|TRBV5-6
TGTGCCAGCAGCCTCGAAGCCGGTTTTAACTATGGCTACACCTTC
CASSLEAGFNYGYTF
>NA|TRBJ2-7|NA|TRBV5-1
TGCGCCAGCAGCTTGGTTGGGCCTTCCTACGAGCAGTACTTC
CASSLVGPSYEQYF
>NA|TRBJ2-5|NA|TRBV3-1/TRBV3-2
TGTGCCAGCAGCCAAGATCCCGGGTCAGAGACCCAGTACTTC
CASSQDPGSETQYF
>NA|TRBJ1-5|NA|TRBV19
TGTGCCAGTAGTCCGGCTTCAGGGTGGTGGCAGCCCCAGCATTTT
CASSPASGWWQPQHF
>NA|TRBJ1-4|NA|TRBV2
TGTGCCAGCAGTGAAGAAATAATCGAAAAACTGTTTTTT
CASSEEIIEKLFF
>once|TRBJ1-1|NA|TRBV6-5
TGTGCCAGCAGTTTTGCAGGGCTGAACACTGAAGCTTTCTTT
CASSFAGLNTEAFF
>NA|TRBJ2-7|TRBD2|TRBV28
TGTGCCAGCAGTTTCCCTAGCGGGAACCGCTACGAGCAGTACTTC
CASSFPSGNRYEQYF
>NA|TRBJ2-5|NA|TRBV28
TGTGCCAGCAGAAACACAGGGAGGGAGACCCAGTACTTC
CASRNTGRETQYF
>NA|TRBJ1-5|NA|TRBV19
TGTGCCAGTAGTACCTCCCGCGGAGGGAATCAGCCCCAGCATTTT
CASSTSRGGNQPQHF
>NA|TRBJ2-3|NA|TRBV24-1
TGTGCCACCAGTGATTTGTGGCAGTCCTTAGATACGCAGTATTTT
CATSDLWQSLDTQYF
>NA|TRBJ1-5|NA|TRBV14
TGTGCCAGCAGCCCCCCAGGGCAGCCCCAGCATTTT
CASSPPGQPQHF
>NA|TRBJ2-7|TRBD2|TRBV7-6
TGTGCCAGCAGCTTATTATCCACCGGTCGCGGGAGTCTGGGTTGGCACGAGCAGTACTTC
CASSLLSTGRGSLGWHEQYF
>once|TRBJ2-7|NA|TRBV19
TGTGCCAGTAGTATTCGCGGTGGCGGCTCCTACGAGCAGTACTTC
CASSIRGGGSYEQYF
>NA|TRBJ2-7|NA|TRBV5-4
TGTGCCAGCAGCTCCCCGGCCAGCTACGAGCAGTACTTC
CASSSPASYEQYF
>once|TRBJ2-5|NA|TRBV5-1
TGCGCCAGCAAAGCTACAGTCCAAGAGACCCAGTACTTC
CASKATVQETQYF
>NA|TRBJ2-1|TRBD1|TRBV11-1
TGTGCCAGCAGCTCGGGACAGGGGCCCTACAATGAGCAGTTCTTC
CASSSGQGPYNEQFF
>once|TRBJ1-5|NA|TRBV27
TGTGCCAGCAGTCAGACGAGGGGTTGGGGTCAGCCCCAGCATTTT
CASSQTRGWGQPQHF
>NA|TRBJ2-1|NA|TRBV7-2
TGTGCCAGCAGCTTAGCCTCCGGGACAAACTCCAATGAGCAGTTCTTC
CASSLASGTNSNEQFF
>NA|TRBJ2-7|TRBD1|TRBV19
TGTGCCAGTAGTATCCCCGGGACAGGCACCTACGAGCAGTACTTC
CASSIPGTGTYEQYF
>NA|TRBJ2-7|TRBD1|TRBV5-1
TGCGCCAGCAGCACAACAGGGGACGAGCAGTACTTC
CASSTTGDEQYF
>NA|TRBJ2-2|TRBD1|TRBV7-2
TGTGCCAGCAGCCAGGGACAGCTTGCCGGGGAGCTGTTTTTT
CASSQGQLAGELFF
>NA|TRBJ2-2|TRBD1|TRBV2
TGTGCCAGCAGGGTTCAGGGGGTTAACACCGGGGAGCTGTTTTTT
CASRVQGVNTGELFF
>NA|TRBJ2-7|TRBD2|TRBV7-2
TGTGCCAGCAGCCCCGAGGTGGCGGGAGGCGAGCAGTACTTC
CASSPEVAGGEQYF
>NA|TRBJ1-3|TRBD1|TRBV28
TGTGCCAGCAGACCTAACAGGGGCTCTGGAAACACCATATATTTT
CASRPNRGSGNTIYF
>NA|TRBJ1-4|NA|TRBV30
TGTGCCTGGAGTGTCCTAGAAAAACTGTTTTTT
CAWSVLEKLFF
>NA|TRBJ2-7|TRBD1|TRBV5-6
TGTGCCAGCAGCTTCCTAGGGGGCCAAGAGCAGTACTTC
CASSFLGGQEQYF
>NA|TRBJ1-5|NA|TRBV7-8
TGTGCCAGCAGCCAAGTTTCACAGCCAGGCAATCAGCCCCAGCATTTT
CASSQVSQPGNQPQHF
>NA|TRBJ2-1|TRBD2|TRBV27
TGTGCCAGCAGTTCCGATAGCGGGAGGCGTTACGATGAGCAGTTCTTC
CASSSDSGRRYDEQFF
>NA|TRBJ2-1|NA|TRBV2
TGTGCCAGCAGCACACCCGGGAACAATGAGCAGTTCTTC
CASSTPGNNEQFF
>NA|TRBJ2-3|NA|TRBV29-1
TGCAGCGCCGCCCCCGTCACAGATACGCAGTATTTT
CSAAPVTDTQYF
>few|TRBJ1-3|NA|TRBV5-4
TGTGCCAGCAGCAGAGGGGGAGTAGGAAACACCATATATTTT
CASSRGGVGNTIYF
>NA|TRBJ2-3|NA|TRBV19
TGTGCCAGTAGTAGCGCCCGGGGGTCGTTCCCCACAGATACGCAGTATTTT
CASSSARGSFPTDTQYF
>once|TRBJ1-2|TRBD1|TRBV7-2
TGTGCCGGCAGCTCCGGACAGGGGAACGGCTATGGCTACACCTTC
CAGSSGQGNGYGYTF
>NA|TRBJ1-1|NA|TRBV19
TGTGCCAGTAGCCAAGTGCGGGGATCAGCTTTCTTT
CASSQVRGSAFF
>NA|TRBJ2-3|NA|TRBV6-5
TGTGCCAGCAGTTACGGAGGGACCGCAGATACGCAGTATTTT
CASSYGGTADTQYF
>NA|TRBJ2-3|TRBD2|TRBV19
TGTGCCAGCCGAATGCGGGCGGGAGGACTATCAGATACGCAGTATTTT
CASRMRAGGLSDTQYF
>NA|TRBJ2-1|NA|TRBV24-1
TGTGCCACCAGTGATTTTAACTACAATGAGCAGTTCTTC
CATSDFNYNEQFF
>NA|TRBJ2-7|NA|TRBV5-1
TGCGCCAGCAGCTTGAACTTTCGTCCCTACGAGCAGTACTTC
CASSLNFRPYEQYF
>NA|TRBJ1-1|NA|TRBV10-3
TGTGCCATCACCACAGACGACAGCGATGAAGCTTTCTTT
CAITTDDSDEAFF
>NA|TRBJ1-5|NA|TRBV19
TGTGCCAGTAGGGTCAGGAGCAATCAGCCCCAGCATTTT
CASRVRSNQPQHF
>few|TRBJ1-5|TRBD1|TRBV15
TGTGCCACGGGACAGACCAATGGGCCCCAGCATTTT
CATGQTNGPQHF
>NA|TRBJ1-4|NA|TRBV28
TGTGCCAGCAGTACCAGCCCTGAAAAACTGTTTTTT
CASSTSPEKLFF
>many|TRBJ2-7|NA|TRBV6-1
TGTGCCAGCAGTGAAGGCACCGGGTCCAACGAGCAGTACTTC
CASSEGTGSNEQYF
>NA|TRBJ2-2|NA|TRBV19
TGTGCCAGTAGTATAGCGGGGCTACCGGTCCCGGGGGAGCTGTTTTTT
CASSIAGLPVPGELFF
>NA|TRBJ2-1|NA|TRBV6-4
TGTGCCAGCAGTGGCCCCTCAGCGGGTTTAAACAATGAGCAGTTCTTC
CASSGPSAGLNNEQFF
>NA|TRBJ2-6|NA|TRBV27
TGTGCCAGCAGTTTAGGGGGCACGGCCTCTGGGGCCAACGTCCTGACTTTC
CASSLGGTASGANVLTF
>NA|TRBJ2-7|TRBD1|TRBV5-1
TGCGCCAGCAGCCAGGGGGCGCGCGAGCAGTACTTC
CASSQGAREQYF
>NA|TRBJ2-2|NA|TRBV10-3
TGTGCCATCAGTGAAGGGACTCCCGTGGCGCTGTTTTTT
CAISEGTPVALFF